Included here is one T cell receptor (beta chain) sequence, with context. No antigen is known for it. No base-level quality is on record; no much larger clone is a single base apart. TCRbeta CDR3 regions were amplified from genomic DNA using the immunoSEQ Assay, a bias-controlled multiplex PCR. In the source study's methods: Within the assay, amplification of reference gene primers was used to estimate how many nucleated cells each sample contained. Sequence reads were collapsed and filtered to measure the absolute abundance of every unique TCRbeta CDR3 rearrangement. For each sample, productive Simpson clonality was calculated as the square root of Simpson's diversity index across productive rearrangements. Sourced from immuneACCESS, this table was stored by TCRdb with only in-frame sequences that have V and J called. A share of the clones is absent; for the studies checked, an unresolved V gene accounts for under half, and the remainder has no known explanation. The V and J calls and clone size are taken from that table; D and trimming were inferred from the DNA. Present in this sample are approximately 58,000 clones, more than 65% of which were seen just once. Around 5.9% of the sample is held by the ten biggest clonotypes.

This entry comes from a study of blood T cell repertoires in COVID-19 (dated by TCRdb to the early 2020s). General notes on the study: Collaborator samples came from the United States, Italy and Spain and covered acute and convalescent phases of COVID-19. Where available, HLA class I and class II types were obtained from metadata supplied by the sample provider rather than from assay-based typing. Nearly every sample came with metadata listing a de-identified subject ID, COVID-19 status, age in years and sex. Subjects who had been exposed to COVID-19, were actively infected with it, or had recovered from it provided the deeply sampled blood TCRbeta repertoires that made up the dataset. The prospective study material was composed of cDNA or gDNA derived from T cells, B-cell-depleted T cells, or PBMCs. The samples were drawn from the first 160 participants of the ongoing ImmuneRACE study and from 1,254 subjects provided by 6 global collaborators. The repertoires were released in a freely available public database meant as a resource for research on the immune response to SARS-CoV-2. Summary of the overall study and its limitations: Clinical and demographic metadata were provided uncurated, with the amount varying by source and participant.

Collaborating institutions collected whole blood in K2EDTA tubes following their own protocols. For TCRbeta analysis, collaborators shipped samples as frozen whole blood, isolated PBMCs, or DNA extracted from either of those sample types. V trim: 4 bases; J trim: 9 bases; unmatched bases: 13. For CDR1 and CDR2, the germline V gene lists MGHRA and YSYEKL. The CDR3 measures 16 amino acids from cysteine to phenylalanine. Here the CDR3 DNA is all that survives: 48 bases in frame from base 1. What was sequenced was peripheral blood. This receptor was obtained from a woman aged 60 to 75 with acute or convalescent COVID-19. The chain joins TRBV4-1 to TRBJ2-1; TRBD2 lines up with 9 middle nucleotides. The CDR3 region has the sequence CASSLPLGGGASEQFF. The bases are TGCGCCAGCAGCCTACCCTTGGGCGGGGGGGCTTCTGAGCAGTTCTTC.